The 14 T cell receptor beta chains given below trace back to one sample, sequenced in a study of CD8 T cells in ankylosing spondylitis. Overall study findings and caveats: Made up of about eight highly homologous variants, a TCR beta motif appeared characteristic of ankylosing spondylitis blood.

The antigens for these receptors are not known. TCRdb used MiXCR to reprocess the 5' RACE reads, holding one entry per CDR3 protein. In the table there are roughly 700,000 distinct CDR3 sequences, under 20% of which are singletons. The sample consisted of blood, either unsorted or a sorted T cell fraction (not recorded which). These receptors were taken from a male donor with ankylosing spondylitis.

This rearrangement joins TRBV6-5 to TRBJ2-7; 7 bases map to TRBD1. V lost 2 bases to trimming and J lost 5 bases; unmatched junction nucleotides: 3. The germline CDR1 and CDR2 sequences are MNHEY and SVGAGI. The CDR3 has 13 amino acids. The CDR3 spells CASSYDGTDEQYF. For the CDR3, the DNA is TGTGCCAGCAGTTACGACGGGACAGACGAGCAGTACTTC.

This chain links TRBV12-3 or TRBV12-4 with TRBJ2-1, with 7 bases aligning to TRBD1. The V segment lost 5 bases and the J segment 8 bases; nucleotides outside the gene matches: 9. The CDR3 consists of 14 residues. CDR3 region: CASSPRGGRDEQFF. In DNA, the CDR3 is TGTGCCAGCAGTCCTCGAGGGGGCAGAGATGAGCAGTTCTTC.

This clonotype occurred a few times. V gene TRBV29-1 combines with J gene TRBJ2-3, with TRBD2 matching over 8 bases. CDR3 length equals 15 residues. CDR1 SQVTM and CDR2 ANQGSEA come from the germline V gene. J gave up 5 bases and V 3 bases, and 10 bases lay outside the gene matches. CDR3 loop: CSVDMGLDVGDTQYF. In DNA form, the CDR3 reads TGCAGCGTTGATATGGGACTAGATGTTGGAGATACGCAGTATTTT.

This clonotype was detected a few times. The V gene is TRBV5-1, the J gene TRBJ1-2; the D gene is possibly TRBD1 (5 bases). Germline V gene sequence: CDR1 SGHRS, CDR2 YFSETQ. V lost 0 bases and J lost 6, with 15 bases in between. The length of the CDR3 is 15 residues. The CDR3 region is CASSLGAGTGDGYTF. CDR3 nucleotides: TGCGCCAGCAGCTTGGGGGCCGGGACCGGTGATGGCTACACCTTC. Based on the CDR3 plus reference TRBV5-1 and TRBJ1-2, the full variable domain is KAGVTQTPRYLIKTRGQQVTLSCSPISGHRSVSWYQQTPGQGLQFLFEYFSETQRNKGNFPGRFSGRQFSNSRSEMNVSTLELGDSALYLCASSLGAGTGDGYTFGSGTRLTVV.

This clonotype was seen ten or more times. The rearrangement links TRBV15 to TRBJ1-5; D is possibly TRBD1 (5 bases). The CDR3 sequence is 15 residues long. The germline gives CDR1 LNHNV, CDR2 YYDKDF (reference sequence). V dropped 3 bases and J dropped 3 bases, with 12 bases sitting between them. Written as DNA, the CDR3 is TGTGCCACCAGCAGCTCCGGGACGGTCAATCAGCCCCAGCATTTT. Translation: CATSSSGTVNQPQHF.

This clonotype was detected only a few times. The chain uses TRBV5-1 and TRBJ1-1; D is ambiguous. This CDR3 has 14 residues. CDR1 is SGHRS and CDR2 is YFSETQ in the germline V gene. Trimming cost V 0 bases and J 4 bases, with 10 bases left between them. In DNA form, the CDR3 reads TGCGCCAGCAGCTTGGACGACGTGATCACTGAAGCTTTCTTT. Translating gives CASSLDDVITEAFF.

This chain joins TRBV29-1 and TRBJ2-1, with TRBD2 identical over 11 bases. Looked up from germline, CDR1 is SQVTM and CDR2 is ANQGSEA. The CDR3 consists of 15 residues. J was trimmed by 12 bases and V by 4 bases; bases with no gene match: 14. The CDR3 nucleotides read TGCAGCGTTGTGGAGCCTAGCGGGAGGTTTATAGGGCAGTTCTTC. Translating it yields CSVVEPSGRFIGQFF.

This clonotype showed up just a few times. The V and J genes are TRBV29-1 and TRBJ2-7; D may be TRBD2 (6 bases). CDR3 length: 14 residues. V lost 4 bases and J 1 base, leaving 14 bases between the germline ends. Germline V lookup: CDR1 SQVTM, CDR2 ANQGSEA. DNA for the CDR3: TGCAGCGTTGGACCGGGGGTCGGATCCTACGAGCAGTACTTC. It translates to CSVGPGVGSYEQYF.

There are a few counts of this clonotype. The chain combines TRBV15 with TRBJ2-1; D perhaps matches TRBD2 (6 bases). In germline, CDR1 is LNHNV, CDR2 YYDKDF (reference sequence). The CDR3 covers 16 residues. Trimming removed 2 bases from V and 0 bases from J, with 11 bases in between. The CDR3 spells CATSRPGESSYNEQFF. In DNA, the CDR3 is TGTGCCACCAGCAGACCGGGAGAAAGCTCCTACAATGAGCAGTTCTTC.

The sample holds a few counts of this clonotype. The rearrangement links TRBV7-2 to TRBJ2-2; TRBD1 is a possible D gene (6 bases). The V end lost 5 bases, the J end lost 4 bases, and 20 bases lay between the germline ends. Germline loops: CDR1 SGHTA, CDR2 FQGNSA. The length of the CDR3 is 17 residues. The CDR3 nucleotides read TGTGCCAGCAGCCCGACAGGCGGGTTCCCCATCACCGGGGAGCTGTTTTTT. Protein: CASSPTGGFPITGELFF. Variable domain in full (rest from reference TRBV7-2 and TRBJ2-2): GAGVSQSPSNKVTEKGKDVELRCDPISGHTALYWYRQSLGQGLEFLIYFQGNSAPDKSGLPSDRFSAERTGGSVSTLTIQRTQQEDSAVYLCASSPTGGFPITGELFFGEGSRLTVL.

The CDR3: CASSRGSTSSYNEQFF. In DNA form, the CDR3 reads TGTGCCAGCAGCAGGGGGTCGACAAGCTCCTACAATGAGCAGTTCTTC. The chain is built from TRBV11-1 and TRBJ2-1, with D maybe TRBD1 (6 bases). Germline V gene data show CDR1 as SGHAT and CDR2 as FQDESV (reference sequence). There are 16 residues in the CDR3. V lost 5 bases and J lost 0, with 14 bases in between. Full variable domain (rest looked up from reference TRBV11-1 and TRBJ2-1): EAEVAQSPRYKITEKSQAVAFWCDPISGHATLYWYRQILGQGPELLVQFQDESVVDDSQLPKDRFSAERLKGVDSTLKIQPAELGDSAMYLCASSRGSTSSYNEQFFGPGTRLTVL.

In this sample, this clonotype turned up a few times. The genes are TRBV24-1 and TRBJ2-5, with D possibly TRBD2 on 7 matching bases. From germline, CDR1 is KGHDR and CDR2 SFDVKD. The V end lost 3 bases, the J end lost 1 base, and 14 bases lay between the germline ends. The CDR3 has 16 residues. CDR3 residues: CATSDRGGAFQETQYF. The CDR3 nucleotides are TGTGCCACCAGTGATCGAGGGGGGGCTTTCCAAGAGACCCAGTACTTC.

This clonotype was observed many times. The CDR3, as DNA: TGCAGCACATCCGGGACAGGGAACTATGGCTACACCTTC. The encoded protein is CSTSGTGNYGYTF. The chain links TRBV29-1 to TRBJ1-2, with 9 bases aligning to TRBD1. The V segment lost 8 bases and the J segment 2 bases; nucleotides outside the gene matches: 6. The CDR3 extends over 13 amino acids. CDR1 is SQVTM, CDR2 ANQGSEA, per germline.

There are a few counts of this clonotype. This chain connects TRBV6-1 to TRBJ2-2; tentatively, D is TRBD2 (5 bases). Germline V gives CDR1 MNHNS, CDR2 SASEGT. The CDR3 contains 17 residues. With 5 bases removed from V and 0 bases from J, the gap between germline ends came to 16 bases. CDR3 sequence (DNA): TGTGCCAGCAGTCCTCTGGTGTCCGGGACGAACACCGGGGAGCTGTTTTTT. It specifies CASSPLVSGTNTGELFF.